The 27 T cell receptor beta chains reported below all come from one sample, sequenced in a study of cytomegalovirus exposure and HLA in healthy donors. The PCR made use of 60 Vbeta and 13 Jbeta primers. Using immunoSEQ multiplex PCR, the repertoire was profiled, and TCRdb retains in-frame clones only, with some absent. Of more than 60,000 clones listed, around 77% are singletons. The sequenced sample consisted of PBMCs. These receptors were collected from a male donor in good health and CMV-seropositive.

This chain joins TRBV19 and TRBJ1-1; maybe TRBD1 (6 bases). The CDR3 contains 14 residues. Germline V gene sequence: CDR1 LNHDA, CDR2 SQIVND (reference sequence). Trimming shortened V by 0 bases and J by 6 bases, and 11 bases separated the two germline ends. This CDR3 is CASSIDLPGAEAFF. The CDR3 DNA is TGTGCCAGTAGTATAGATCTCCCAGGGGCTGAAGCTTTCTTT.

This rearrangement joins TRBV10-3 to TRBJ2-7; no clear D gene. Trimming shortened V by 2 bases and J by 0 bases, and 8 bases separated the two germline ends. This CDR3 has 14 residues. Per the germline V gene, CDR1 is ENHRY and CDR2 is SYGVKD. CDR3 in DNA: TGTGCCATCAGTGAGATCACAGCCTCCTACGAGCAGTACTTC. Amino acids: CAISEITASYEQYF.

The genes are TRBV7-9 and TRBJ2-7, with 7 bases that match TRBD2. The germline CDR1 and CDR2 sequences are SEHNR and FQNEAQ (reference sequence). The CDR3 has 15 amino acids. J gave up 4 bases and V 2 bases, and 8 bases lay outside the gene matches. CDR3 sequence reads: CASSLSGLAAYEQYF. The DNA of the CDR3 is TGTGCCAGCAGCTTAAGCGGGCTAGCGGCATACGAGCAGTACTTC.

The rearrangement joins TRBV5-6 to TRBJ2-2; D not resolved. The length of the CDR3 is 16 residues. From germline, CDR1 is SGHDT and CDR2 YYEEEE. V gave up 2 bases and J gave up 8 bases, with 19 bases separating them. This CDR3 reads CASSLVETPLGGELFF. Written as DNA, the CDR3 is TGTGCCAGCAGCTTAGTCGAGACTCCCCTGGGTGGGGAGCTGTTTTTT.

V and J are TRBV29-1 and TRBJ1-3, with 10 bases identical to TRBD1. The CDR3 is 17 amino acids. Germline loops: CDR1 SQVTM, CDR2 ANQGSEA. Trimming at V came to 4 bases and at J to 3 bases, leaving 12 bases not matched to a gene. The CDR3 spells CSVGDRGRTGGGNTIYF. The CDR3 bases are TGCAGCGTTGGGGACAGGGGCCGCACGGGAGGTGGAAACACCATATATTTT.

The chain links TRBV7-2 to TRBJ2-2, with TRBD1 matching over 9 bases. This CDR3 is built from 15 residues. CDR1 and CDR2 (germline): SGHTA, FQGNSA. The ends lost 6 bases at V and 5 bases at J; junction bases unmatched: 7. In nucleotides, the CDR3 is TGTGCCAGCAGGACCGGGACAGGGCGGACCGGGGAGCTGTTTTTT. It yields the protein CASRTGTGRTGELFF.

The gene calls are TRBV14 and TRBJ2-2; D is undetermined. The CDR3 runs 16 residues. Germline V gene sequence: CDR1 SGHDN, CDR2 FVKESK. V was clipped by 0 bases and J by 1 base, with 9 bases between them. CDR3 amino acids: CASSQEFVRNTGELFF. The CDR3 nucleotides read TGTGCCAGCAGCCAAGAATTTGTCAGGAACACCGGGGAGCTGTTTTTT.

This chain connects TRBV19 to TRBJ2-1; possibly TRBD1 for D (5 bases). V shed 3 bases and J shed 8 bases, with 14 bases lying between them. Germline V gene sequence: CDR1 LNHDA, CDR2 SQIVND (reference sequence). The CDR3 is 14 residues long. In DNA form, the CDR3 reads TGTGCCAGTAGTATTTTTGACAGCTTAGATGAGCAGTTCTTC. Protein product: CASSIFDSLDEQFF.

The V call is TRBV19, the J call TRBJ1-1, with D maybe TRBD1 (5 bases). This CDR3 is 14 amino acids long. Per the germline V gene, CDR1 is LNHDA and CDR2 is SQIVND (reference sequence). Trimming shortened V by 3 bases and J by 6 bases, and 14 bases separated the two germline ends. CDR3 sequence (DNA): TGTGCCAGTAGTATTATGGCAGGGAGGGCTGAAGCTTTCTTT. Its translation: CASSIMAGRAEAFF.

In regard to this clone: Sequence at one end of the junction differs from germline and may be a read error. The rearrangement uses TRBV28 and TRBJ1-1; tentative D call: TRBD1 (5 bases). The CDR3 spans 12 residues. Germline CDR1 and CDR2: MDHEN and SYDVKM. The CDR3 DNA reads TGTGCCAGCAGTTTAGATGGGGGGACCCCCGTGTTT. Its translation: CASSLDGGTPVF.

This clone was counted between two and nine times. V is TRBV5-1 and J is TRBJ1-1; 7 bases align to TRBD1. After removal of 4 bases from V and 1 base from J, the junction contained 7 bases not matched to a gene. There are 15 residues in the CDR3. Germline lookup yields CDR1 SGHRS and CDR2 YFSETQ. CDR3 in amino acids: CASSPGTDRNTEAFF. The CDR3 DNA reads as TGCGCCAGCAGCCCGGGGACAGACAGGAACACTGAAGCTTTCTTT.

The J gene is TRBJ1-6, the V gene TRBV9, with D maybe TRBD1 (6 bases). This CDR3 is 14 amino acids long. With 1 base removed from V and 8 bases from J, the gap between germline ends came to 10 bases. Germline-derived CDR1 and CDR2 are SGDLS and YYNGEE. The CDR3 nucleotides are TGTGCCAGCAGCGTATATTGGACAGATTCACCCCTCCACTTT. This codes for CASSVYWTDSPLHF.

The chain recombines TRBV11-2 with TRBJ1-1; tentatively, D is TRBD1 (5 bases). V was clipped by 7 bases and J by 5 bases, with 17 bases between them. Germline V gene data show CDR1 as SGHAT and CDR2 as FQNNGV. The CDR3 spans 14 residues. The DNA for the CDR3 is TGTGCCAGCACCCTTGGGGGAGGAAGGACTGAAGCTTTCTTT. Translating gives CASTLGGGRTEAFF.

This chain's CDR3 is CASSVGLDYGYTF. In DNA form, the CDR3 reads TGTGCCAGCAGCGTTGGACTAGACTATGGCTACACCTTC. The V and J genes are TRBV9 and TRBJ1-2; no reliable D call. With 2 bases removed from V and 3 bases from J, the gap between germline ends came to 8 bases. The CDR3 length is 13 residues. Germline assignment: CDR1 SGDLS and CDR2 YYNGEE. The variable domain in full, with the rest retrieved from reference TRBV9 and TRBJ1-2, is DSGVTQTPKHLITATGQRVTLRCSPRSGDLSVYWYQQSLDQGLQFLIQYYNGEERAKGNILERFSAQQFPDLHSELNLSSLELGDSALYFCASSVGLDYGYTFGSGTRLTVV.

This rearrangement joins TRBV19 to TRBJ2-1; TRBD2 aligns across 9 bases. Looked up from germline, CDR1 is LNHDA and CDR2 is SQIVND (reference sequence). After removal of 7 bases from V and 6 bases from J, the junction contained 13 bases not matched to a gene. The CDR3 loop spans 16 amino acids. CDR3 DNA: TGTGCCAGTACGGTTCTCTTGGCGGGGGGGCCCAATGAGCAGTTCTTC. This codes for CASTVLLAGGPNEQFF.

The V call is TRBV5-1, the J call TRBJ2-6, with TRBD2 matching over 8 bases. CDR3 length equals 18 residues. CDR1 is SGHRS, CDR2 YFSETQ, per germline. V was clipped by 10 bases and J by 2 bases; unmatched bases: 17. The CDR3 loop reads CACSPTGGRVPGANVLTF. For the CDR3, the DNA is TGCGCCTGCTCTCCGACGGGGGGGCGGGTCCCTGGGGCCAACGTCCTGACTTTC.

The CDR3 sequence: CASSLHGTGVLPNYGYTF. DNA of the CDR3: TGCGCCAGCAGCCTTCACGGGACAGGGGTTCTCCCAAACTATGGCTACACCTTC. V usage is TRBV5-1 and J usage is TRBJ1-2; 10 nucleotides match TRBD1. This CDR3 comprises 18 residues. V lost 4 bases, J lost 2 bases, and 14 bases stayed unmatched. Looked up from germline, CDR1 is SGHRS and CDR2 is YFSETQ. Complete variable domain (other parts from reference TRBV5-1 and TRBJ1-2): KAGVTQTPRYLIKTRGQQVTLSCSPISGHRSVSWYQQTPGQGLQFLFEYFSETQRNKGNFPGRFSGRQFSNSRSEMNVSTLELGDSALYLCASSLHGTGVLPNYGYTFGSGTRLTVV.

This clone counts as medium-sized. At one boundary the junction diverges from the germline segment, which might be a read error. The chain joins TRBV7-2 to TRBJ2-4; 13 bases are a match to TRBD2. CDR3 size: 12 residues. Looked up from germline, CDR1 is SGHTA and CDR2 is FQGNSA. CDR3 residues: CASSELAGGPHF. Here the CDR3 DNA reads TGTGCCAGCAGCGAACTAGCGGGGGGGCCGCACTTC.

A few counts support this clone. This chain connects TRBV5-6 to TRBJ1-5; D unresolved. Trimming removed 5 bases at V and 0 bases at J, with 18 bases between. The CDR3 covers 17 residues. The germline V gene encodes CDR1 SGHDT and CDR2 YYEEEE. CDR3 amino acids: CASRKFGRQNSNQPQHF. The CDR3 nucleotides read TGTGCCAGCAGAAAATTCGGCAGGCAGAATAGCAATCAGCCCCAGCATTTT. Full variable domain (remainder filled in from reference TRBV5-6 and TRBJ1-5): DAGVTQSPTHLIKTRGQQVTLRCSPKSGHDTVSWYQQALGQGPQFIFQYYEEEERQRGNFPDRFSGHQFPNYSSELNVNALLLGDSALYLCASRKFGRQNSNQPQHFGDGTRLSIL.

This clone was picked up a small number of times. The chain carries TRBV7-2 and TRBJ2-3; no definite D call. This CDR3 comprises 14 residues. Per germline, CDR1 SGHTA and CDR2 FQGNSA. Trimming shortened V by 3 bases and J by 3 bases, and 10 bases separated the two germline ends. The CDR3 sequence is CASSLDMRTDTQYF. CDR3 DNA: TGTGCCAGCAGCTTGGATATGAGGACAGATACGCAGTATTTT.

The chain combines TRBV7-9 with TRBJ2-7; 7 positions agree with TRBD2. V shed 0 bases, J shed 6 bases, and the junction held 8 bases outside the gene matches. Germline values: CDR1 SEHNR, CDR2 FQNEAQ (reference sequence). This CDR3 comprises 15 residues. The CDR3 reads CASSLAGERGSEQYF. The CDR3 region has the DNA TGTGCCAGCAGCTTAGCAGGGGAGCGGGGAAGCGAGCAGTACTTC. Filled out from reference TRBV7-9 and TRBJ2-7, the complete variable domain reads DTGVSQNPRHKITKRGQNVTFRCDPISEHNRLYWYRQTLGQGPEFLTYFQNEAQLEKSRLLSDRFSAERPKGSFSTLEIQRTEQGDSAMYLCASSLAGERGSEQYFGPGTRLTVT.

This clone is a singleton in its sample. The chain couples TRBV7-6 to TRBJ1-3; tentatively, D is TRBD1 (5 bases). This CDR3 is 17 amino acids long. V was shortened by 3 bases and J by 4 bases, with 19 bases between the two germline ends. The germline CDR1 and CDR2 sequences are SGHVS and FNYEAQ. CDR3 sequence (DNA): TGTGCCAGCAGCTTCCCCGCCCCCCAGGGAGGAGGAAACACCATATATTTT. Protein sequence: CASSFPAPQGGGNTIYF.

V and J are TRBV14 and TRBJ1-1; 7 positions agree with TRBD1. This CDR3 is built from 17 residues. Germline V gives CDR1 SGHDN, CDR2 FVKESK. Unmatched junction bases numbered 10, after V lost 0 bases and J lost 3 bases. Written as DNA, the CDR3 is TGTGCCAGCAGCCAAGATTTACCGAGGGGGCGAGACACTGAAGCTTTCTTT. Protein product: CASSQDLPRGRDTEAFF.

The chain links TRBV6-5 to TRBJ1-6; no clear D. This CDR3 spans 14 amino acids. Deletions cut 2 bases from V and 7 bases from J, with 9 bases between. CDR1 is MNHEY, CDR2 SVGAGI, per germline. Here the CDR3 DNA reads TGTGCCAGCAGTTACATCAGTTACAATTCACCCCTCCACTTT. This gives the protein CASSYISYNSPLHF.

The chain couples TRBV13 to TRBJ2-3; perhaps TRBD2 as D (5 bases). There are 15 residues in the CDR3. Germline V gives CDR1 PRHDT, CDR2 FYEKMQ (reference sequence). Deletions cut 5 bases from V and 2 bases from J, with 14 bases between. This CDR3 reads CASSREGLITDTQYF. The CDR3 coding sequence is TGTGCCAGCAGCCGAGAAGGACTTATCACAGATACGCAGTATTTT.

The chain is built from TRBV6-5 and TRBJ1-5, with 8 bases that match TRBD1. With V trimmed by 0 bases and J by 5 bases, 6 bases remained unmatched. Germline V gives CDR1 MNHEY, CDR2 SVGAGI. The CDR3 has 16 amino acids. The CDR3 here is CASSYSSRGLDQPQHF. CDR3 sequence (DNA): TGTGCCAGCAGTTACTCGTCCAGGGGGCTCGATCAGCCCCAGCATTTT.

The chain joins TRBV5-1 to TRBJ1-3; 9 positions match TRBD1. Germline lookup yields CDR1 SGHRS and CDR2 YFSETQ. CDR3 size: 18 residues. With V trimmed by 5 bases and J by 0 bases, 12 bases remained unmatched. CDR3 bases: TGCGCCAGCAGTCAGGGACAGGGACAAACTTACTCTGGAAACACCATATATTTT. Its protein is CASSQGQGQTYSGNTIYF.